The next 10 T cell receptor beta chains were all read from a single sample in a study of blood T cell repertoires in COVID-19. Clones were sequenced by immunoSEQ multiplex PCR, and TCRdb holds only the in-frame ones, with some missing. The sample lists about 160,000 clones, about 86% occurring once. Specimen: peripheral blood. The receptor set was obtained from a woman in her seventies with COVID-19, enrolled during active disease.

About this clone: In the same sample, other DNA sequences code for this CDR3. The CDR3 region has the DNA TGTGCCAGCAGTTTTTCAGGGTTCGAAAAACTGTTTTTT. Residues: CASSFSGFEKLFF. The chain links TRBV27 to TRBJ1-4, with TRBD1 as a possible D gene (5 bases). The ends were cut back, 3 bases at V and 8 bases at J, with 10 bases in the middle. Germline loops: CDR1 MNHEY, CDR2 SMNVEV (reference sequence). There are 13 residues in the CDR3.

J is TRBJ2-3 and V is TRBV2; 9 bases match TRBD2. The germline V gene has CDR1 SNHLY and CDR2 FYNNEI. The V and J ends lost 2 bases and 7 bases, in that order; junction bases with no gene match: 10. The CDR3 spans 16 residues. CDR3 DNA sequence: TGTGCCAGCAGTGAATGGGCTAGCGGGGTCCGGTATACGCAGTATTTT. Amino acid sequence: CASSEWASGVRYTQYF.

The rearrangement joins TRBV5-1 to TRBJ1-6; D perhaps matches TRBD1 (6 bases). The V end was cut by 4 bases, the J end by 9 bases, with 23 bases between. The CDR3 consists of 17 residues. Per germline, CDR1 SGHRS and CDR2 YFSETQ. The CDR3 DNA reads TGCGCCAGCAGCCTTGGGGGGGGCGAAGACGAAAGTTCACCCCTCCACTTT. Protein product: CASSLGGGEDESSPLHF.

In this sample, this clone turned up once. V and J are TRBV5-1 and TRBJ2-6; D is perhaps TRBD1 (6 bases). V lost 4 bases and J 0 bases, leaving 14 bases between the germline ends. The germline V gene has CDR1 SGHRS and CDR2 YFSETQ. This CDR3 contains 17 residues. The CDR3 is CASSPEDRASGANVLTF. The CDR3 nucleotides read TGCGCCAGCAGCCCAGAGGACAGAGCCTCTGGGGCCAACGTCCTGACTTTC.

The chain recombines TRBV6-2 or TRBV6-3 with TRBJ2-7, with a possible D match to TRBD2 (6 bases). Deletions cut 5 bases from V and 7 bases from J, with 9 bases between. Germline values: CDR1 MNHEY, CDR2 SVGEGT. The CDR3 loop spans 11 amino acids. The CDR3 sequence: CASSRGSEQYF. For the CDR3, the DNA is TGTGCCAGCAGTCGGGGGTCAGAGCAGTACTTC.

The V and J genes are TRBV13 and TRBJ2-1, with TRBD2 as a possible D gene (5 bases). Deletions cut 3 bases from V and 14 bases from J, with 14 bases between. The CDR3 has 12 amino acids. Germline CDR1 and CDR2: PRHDT and FYEKMQ (reference sequence). In nucleotides, the CDR3 is TGTGCCAGCAGCTTCACTAGGGAAAGGAAGTTCTTC. Translation: CASSFTRERKFF.

Many counts were recorded for this clone. This rearrangement joins TRBV15 to TRBJ1-4; 8 bases map to TRBD1. Trimming took 5 bases from V and 8 from J; bases not matched to a gene: 10. The germline CDR1 and CDR2 sequences are LNHNV and YYDKDF (reference sequence). The CDR3 loop spans 15 amino acids. CDR3 amino acids: CATSVMGQVGEKLFF. CDR3 DNA: TGTGCCACCAGCGTGATGGGACAGGTGGGAGAAAAACTGTTTTTT.

The CDR3 here is CASSPARVGSYEQYF. DNA of the CDR3: TGTGCCAGCAGCCCAGCGAGGGTAGGGTCCTACGAGCAGTACTTC. The chain is built from TRBV7-9 and TRBJ2-7; D might be TRBD2 (5 bases). Trimming left V 5 bases short and J 1 base short, with 15 bases between. Germline lookup yields CDR1 SEHNR and CDR2 FQNEAQ (reference sequence). The CDR3 totals 15 residues.

The rearrangement uses TRBV4-1 and TRBJ2-7; 9 bases line up with TRBD2. V shed 6 bases, J shed 5 bases, and the junction held 11 bases outside the gene matches. The CDR3 is 15 residues long. The V gene's germline CDR1 is MGHRA and CDR2 YSYEKL. CDR3: CASSPGRAGGNEQYF. CDR3 coding DNA: TGCGCCAGCAGTCCGGGAAGGGCGGGGGGGAACGAGCAGTACTTC.

The chain employs TRBV5-1 and TRBJ2-2; 7 bases are a match to TRBD2. CDR1 and CDR2 from the germline V gene are SGHRS and YFSETQ. V was pared by 2 bases and J by 3 bases, with 4 bases of the junction left unmatched. The CDR3 covers 15 residues. The CDR3 is CASSFGGGYTGELFF. The CDR3, as DNA: TGCGCCAGCAGCTTCGGCGGGGGATACACCGGGGAGCTGTTTTTT.